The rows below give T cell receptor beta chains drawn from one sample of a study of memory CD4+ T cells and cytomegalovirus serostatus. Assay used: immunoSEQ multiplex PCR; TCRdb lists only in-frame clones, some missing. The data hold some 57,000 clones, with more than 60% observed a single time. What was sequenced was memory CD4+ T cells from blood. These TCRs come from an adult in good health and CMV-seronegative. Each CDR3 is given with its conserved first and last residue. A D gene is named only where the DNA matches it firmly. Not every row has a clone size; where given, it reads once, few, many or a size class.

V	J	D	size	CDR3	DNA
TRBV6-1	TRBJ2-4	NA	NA	CASSVDLAKNIQYF	TGTGCCAGCAGTGTGGACCTAGCCAAAAACATTCAGTACTTC
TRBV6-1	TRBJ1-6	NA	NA	CASSESATGRYSPLHF	TGTGCCAGCAGTGAATCTGCGACAGGTCGGTATTCACCCCTCCACTTT
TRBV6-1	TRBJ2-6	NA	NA	CASSLHSGANVLTF	TGTGCCAGCAGCCTCCACTCTGGGGCCAACGTCCTGACTTTC
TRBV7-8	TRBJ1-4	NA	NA	CASSLARGMNEKLFF	TGTGCCAGCAGCTTAGCCCGCGGCATGAATGAAAAACTGTTTTTT
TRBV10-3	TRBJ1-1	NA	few	CAIRERADSLNTEAFF	TGTGCCATCAGGGAGAGGGCCGACTCCTTGAACACTGAAGCTTTCTTT
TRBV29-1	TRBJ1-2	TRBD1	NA	CSAQTGNYGYTF	TGCAGCGCCCAGACAGGGAACTATGGCTACACCTTC
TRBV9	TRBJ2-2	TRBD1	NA	CASSVGQGAAGELFF	TGTGCCAGCAGCGTAGGACAGGGGGCCGCCGGGGAGCTGTTTTTT
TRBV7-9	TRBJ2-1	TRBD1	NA	CASSRQGSSKVEQFF	TGTGCCAGCAGCAGACAGGGATCCTCGAAAGTTGAGCAGTTCTTC
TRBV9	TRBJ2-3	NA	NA	CASSSRLVDLDTQYF	TGTGCCAGCAGCTCCCGACTAGTCGATCTCGATACGCAGTATTTT
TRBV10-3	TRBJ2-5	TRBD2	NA	CAISQTSGVGETQYF	TGTGCCATCAGCCAGACTAGCGGGGTAGGCGAGACCCAGTACTTC
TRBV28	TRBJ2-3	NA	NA	CASSPGSYTQYF	TGTGCCAGCAGTCCCGGAAGTTATACGCAGTATTTT
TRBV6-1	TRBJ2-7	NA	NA	CASSDAGRVYEQYF	TGTGCCAGCAGCGACGCGGGCCGCGTCTACGAGCAGTACTTC
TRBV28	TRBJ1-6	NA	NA	CASRPEGGARGAAPLHF	TGTGCCAGCAGACCCGAAGGGGGGGCCCGGGGTGCGGCACCCCTCCACTTT
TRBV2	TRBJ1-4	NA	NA	CASSRGWNSNEKLFF	TGTGCCAGCAGCCGAGGATGGAACTCGAATGAAAAACTGTTTTTT
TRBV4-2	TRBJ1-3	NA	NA	CASSQGRLRSGNTIYF	TGTGCCAGCAGCCAAGGCCGCCTTCGCTCTGGAAACACCATATATTTT
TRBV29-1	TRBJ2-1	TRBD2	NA	CSVAGGGSPSYNEQFF	TGCAGCGTTGCGGGGGGAGGGTCCCCCTCCTACAATGAGCAGTTCTTC
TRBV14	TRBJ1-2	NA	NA	CASSPDVDFSYGYTF	TGTGCCAGCAGCCCCGACGTCGATTTCTCCTATGGCTACACCTTC
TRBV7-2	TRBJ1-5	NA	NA	CASSLVRDGPQHF	TGTGCCAGCAGCTTAGTTAGGGATGGGCCCCAGCATTTT
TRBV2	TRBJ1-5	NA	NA	CASSDARNQPQHF	TGTGCCAGCAGTGATGCCCGAAATCAGCCCCAGCATTTT
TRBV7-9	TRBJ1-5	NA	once	CASSFRGSNQPQHF	TGTGCCAGCAGCTTCAGGGGTAGCAATCAGCCCCAGCATTTT
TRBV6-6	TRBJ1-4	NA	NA	CASSYERVAKKLFF	TGTGCCAGCAGTTACGAGAGGGTAGCGAAAAAACTGTTTTTT
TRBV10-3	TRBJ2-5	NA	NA	CAISDASKTQYF	TGTGCCATCAGTGATGCGTCGAAGACCCAGTACTTC
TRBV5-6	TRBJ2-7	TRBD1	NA	CASSDMDRDEQYF	TGTGCCAGCAGCGATATGGACAGGGACGAGCAGTACTTC
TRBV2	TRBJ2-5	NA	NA	CASSKNRDQETQYF	TGTGCCAGCAGTAAAAACAGGGACCAAGAGACCCAGTACTTC
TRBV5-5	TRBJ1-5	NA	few	CASSLQSQQPQHF	TGTGCCAGCAGCCTCCAGTCACAACAGCCCCAGCATTTT
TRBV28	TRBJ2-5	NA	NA	CASSRTTGWTQYF	TGTGCCAGCAGCCGGACTACCGGGTGGACCCAGTACTTC
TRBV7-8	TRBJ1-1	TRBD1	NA	CASSWGQRAEAFF	TGTGCCAGCAGCTGGGGACAGCGCGCTGAAGCTTTCTTT
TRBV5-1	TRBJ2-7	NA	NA	CASSLLDTDYEQYF	TGCGCCAGCAGCTTGCTGGACACCGACTACGAGCAGTACTTC
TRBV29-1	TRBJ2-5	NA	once	CSVAGFRGTQYF	TGCAGCGTTGCGGGATTTCGGGGGACCCAGTACTTC
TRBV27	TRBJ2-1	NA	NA	CASSRTAGHNEQFF	TGTGCCAGCAGCAGGACTGCGGGGCACAATGAGCAGTTCTTC
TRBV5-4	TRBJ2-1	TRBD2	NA	CASSFEGLAEDHEQFF	TGTGCCAGCAGCTTTGAGGGACTAGCGGAAGACCATGAGCAGTTCTTC
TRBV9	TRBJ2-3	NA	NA	CASSAPRAQPSTDTQYF	TGTGCCAGCAGCGCCCCGAGGGCGCAACCTAGCACAGATACGCAGTATTTT
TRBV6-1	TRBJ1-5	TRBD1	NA	CASSATDRGLQPQHF	TGTGCCAGCAGTGCGACCGACAGGGGGCTTCAGCCCCAGCATTTT
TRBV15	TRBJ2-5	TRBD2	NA	CATSRASGGEETQYF	TGTGCCACCAGCAGAGCATCCGGGGGGGAAGAGACCCAGTACTTC
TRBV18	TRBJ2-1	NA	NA	CASSPPGGNEQFF	TGTGCCAGCTCACCACCAGGGGGGAATGAGCAGTTCTTC
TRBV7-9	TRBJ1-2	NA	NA	CASSLQENYGYTF	TGTGCCAGCAGCTTACAGGAAAACTATGGCTACACCTTC
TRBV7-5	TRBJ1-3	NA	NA	CARSLLHSGPRGENTIYF	TGTGCCAGAAGCTTACTTCACTCCGGGCCCCGGGGCGAAAACACCATATATTTT
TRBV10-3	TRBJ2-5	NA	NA	CAISDGDQETQYF	TGTGCCATCAGCGATGGAGACCAAGAGACCCAGTACTTC
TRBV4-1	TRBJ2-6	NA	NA	CASSQEGSGQSPGANVLTF	TGCGCCAGCAGCCAAGAGGGCTCGGGACAATCACCTGGGGCCAACGTCCTGACTTTC
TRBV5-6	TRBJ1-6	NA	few	CASSGDSGASPLHF	TGTGCCAGCAGCGGCGACAGTGGGGCTTCACCCCTCCACTTT
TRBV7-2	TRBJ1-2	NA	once	CASSLAERGYTF	TGTGCCAGCAGCTTAGCGGAAAGGGGCTACACCTTC
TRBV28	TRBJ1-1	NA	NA	CAGARGSEAFF	TGTGCCGGCGCGAGGGGGAGTGAAGCTTTCTTT
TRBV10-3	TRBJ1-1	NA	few	CAISERMNTEAFF	TGTGCCATCAGTGAACGGATGAACACTGAAGCTTTCTTT
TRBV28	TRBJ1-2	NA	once	CASRSPVNYGYTF	TGTGCCAGCAGAAGTCCTGTTAACTATGGCTACACCTTC
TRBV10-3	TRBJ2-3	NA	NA	CAISDWTVGSTDTQYF	TGTGCCATCAGTGATTGGACGGTGGGTAGCACAGATACGCAGTATTTT
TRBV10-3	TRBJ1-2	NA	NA	CAISPERRDYGYTF	TGTGCCATCAGTCCGGAGCGAAGGGACTATGGCTACACCTTC
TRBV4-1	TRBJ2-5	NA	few	CASSQGSLQETQYF	TGCGCCAGCAGCCAAGGTTCCCTACAAGAGACCCAGTACTTC
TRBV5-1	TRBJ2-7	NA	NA	CASSLQGSHEQYF	TGCGCCAGCAGCCTACAGGGAAGCCACGAGCAGTACTTC
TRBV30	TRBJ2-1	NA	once	CAWGRNNEQFF	TGTGCCTGGGGACGGAACAATGAGCAGTTCTTC
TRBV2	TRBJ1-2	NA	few	CASTPTYNYGYTF	TGTGCCAGCACCCCAACGTATAACTATGGCTACACCTTC
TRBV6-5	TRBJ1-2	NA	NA	CASSSGRRGYGYTF	TGTGCCAGCAGTTCCGGAAGGAGGGGCTATGGCTACACCTTC
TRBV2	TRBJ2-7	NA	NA	CASSEEAPLEQYF	TGTGCCAGCAGTGAAGAGGCCCCCCTAGAGCAGTACTTC